The TCR beta chain under discussion was sequenced for a study of T cell clones after liver transplantation. V lost 6 bases, J lost 2 bases, and 4 bases lay in between. The CDR3 loop spans 11 amino acids. The V gene's germline CDR1 is KGHSH and CDR2 LQKENI. Notes on the study in general: Donor-reactive sequences fell more than third party-reactive ones, suggesting partial deletion. Circulating graft-donor-reactive CD4 TCRbeta sequences fell significantly post-transplant in 5 of 8 subjects.

With regard to this clone: Its matching antigen is unknown.

Repertoires were generated with immunoSEQ multiplex PCR, while TCRdb's copy carries only in-frame clones and drops some. The data contain about 70,000 clones, around 80% of them singletons. V gene TRBV18 combines with J gene TRBJ1-1, with no clear D. This specimen was CD4+ T cells from blood, taken 12 months after liver transplant. This receptor was identified in a human patient who received a liver transplant. Among the T cells, some may be from the graft donor. CDR3 in amino acids: CASSLNTEAFF. CDR3 nucleotides: TGTGCCAGCTCGCTTAACACTGAAGCTTTCTTT. Looking up the rest from reference TRBV18 and TRBJ1-1 gives the full variable domain: NAGVMQNPRHLVRRRGQEARLRCSPMKGHSHVYWYRQLPEEGLKFMVYLQKENIIDESGMPKERFSAEFPKEGPSILRIQQVVRGDSAAYFCASSLNTEAFFGQGTRLTVV.